This entry is about one T cell receptor (beta chain). The CDR3 is made up of 14 amino acids. V was clipped by 8 bases and J by 2 bases; unmatched bases: 7. Germline CDR1 reads WSHSY; CDR2 reads SAAADI. PCR was performed using 60 Vbeta and 13 Jbeta primers. Produced via immunoSEQ multiplex PCR; TCRdb's table is partial and in-frame only. The sample holds a few hundred thousand clones, 80% seen once. This specimen belongs to a study of cytomegalovirus exposure and HLA in healthy donors. Sequencing was done on a sample of PBMCs. The chain links TRBV10-2 to TRBJ2-3, with TRBD2 matching 7 bases. This receptor was obtained from a girl aged 2-10 years in good health and CMV-seronegative. CDR3 protein: CASDRGGVTDTQYF. DNA of the CDR3: TGCGCCAGCGACCGGGGAGGGGTCACAGATACGCAGTATTTT.